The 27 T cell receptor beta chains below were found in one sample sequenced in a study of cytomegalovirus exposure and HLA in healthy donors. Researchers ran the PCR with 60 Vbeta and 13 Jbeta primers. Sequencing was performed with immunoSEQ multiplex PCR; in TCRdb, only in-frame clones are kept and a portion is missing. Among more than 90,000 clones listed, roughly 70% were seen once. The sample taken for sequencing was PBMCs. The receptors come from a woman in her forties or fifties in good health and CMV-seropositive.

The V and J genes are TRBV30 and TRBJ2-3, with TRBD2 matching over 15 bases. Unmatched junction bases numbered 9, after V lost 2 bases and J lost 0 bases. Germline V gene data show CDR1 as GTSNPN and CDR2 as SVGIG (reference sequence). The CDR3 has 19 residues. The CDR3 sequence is CAWSLGLAGGMYSTDTQYF. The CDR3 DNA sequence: TGTGCCTGGAGTCTTGGACTAGCGGGGGGGATGTATAGCACAGATACGCAGTATTTT.

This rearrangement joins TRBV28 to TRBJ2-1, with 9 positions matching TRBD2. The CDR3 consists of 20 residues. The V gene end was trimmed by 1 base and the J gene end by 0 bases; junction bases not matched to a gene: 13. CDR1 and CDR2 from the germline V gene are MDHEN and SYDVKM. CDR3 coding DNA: TGTGCCAGCAGTTTATTGATGAGTCTAGCGGGATTACTCTCCTACAATGAGCAGTTCTTC. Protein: CASSLLMSLAGLLSYNEQFF.

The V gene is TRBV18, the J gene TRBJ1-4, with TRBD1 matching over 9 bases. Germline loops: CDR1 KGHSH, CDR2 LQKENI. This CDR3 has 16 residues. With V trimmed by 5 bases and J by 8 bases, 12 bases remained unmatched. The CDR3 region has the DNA TGTGCCAGCTCAACAAATTGGGACAGGGTAGAAGAAAAACTGTTTTTT. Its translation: CASSTNWDRVEEKLFF.

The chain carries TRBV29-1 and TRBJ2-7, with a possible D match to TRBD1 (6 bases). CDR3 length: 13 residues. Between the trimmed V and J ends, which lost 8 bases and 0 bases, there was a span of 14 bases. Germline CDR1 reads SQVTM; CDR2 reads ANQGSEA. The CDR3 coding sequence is TGCAGCTTCGAAGGACAGTCCTCCTACGAGCAGTACTTC. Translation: CSFEGQSSYEQYF.

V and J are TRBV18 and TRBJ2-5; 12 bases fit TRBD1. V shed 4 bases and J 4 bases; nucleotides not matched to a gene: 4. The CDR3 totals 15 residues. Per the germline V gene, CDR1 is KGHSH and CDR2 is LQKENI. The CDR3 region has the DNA TGTGCCAGCTCACAGAGGGACAGGGGGCGAGAGACCCAGTACTTC. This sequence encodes CASSQRDRGRETQYF.

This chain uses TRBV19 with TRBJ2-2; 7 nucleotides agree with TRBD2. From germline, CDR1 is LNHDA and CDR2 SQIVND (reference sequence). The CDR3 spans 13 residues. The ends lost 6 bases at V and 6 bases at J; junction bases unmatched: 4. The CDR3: CASRPLASGELFF. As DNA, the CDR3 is TGTGCCAGTAGACCACTAGCGTCCGGGGAGCTGTTTTTT.

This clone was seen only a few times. The CDR3 reads CASSSGQQETQYF. DNA for the CDR3: TGTGCCAGCAGCTCGGGACAGCAAGAGACCCAGTACTTC. The J gene is TRBJ2-5, the V gene TRBV16, with 7 nucleotides matching TRBD1. The CDR3 sequence is 13 residues long. Germline lookup yields CDR1 KGHSY and CDR2 FQNENV. Germline trimming cut 5 bases from V and 2 bases from J; bases unmatched to any gene: 2.

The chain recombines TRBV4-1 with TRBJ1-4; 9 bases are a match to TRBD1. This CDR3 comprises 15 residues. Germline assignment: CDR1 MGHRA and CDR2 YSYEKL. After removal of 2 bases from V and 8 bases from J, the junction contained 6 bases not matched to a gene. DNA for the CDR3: TGCGCCAGCAGCCAACCACAGGGGGCCAGGGAAAAACTGTTTTTT. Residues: CASSQPQGAREKLFF.

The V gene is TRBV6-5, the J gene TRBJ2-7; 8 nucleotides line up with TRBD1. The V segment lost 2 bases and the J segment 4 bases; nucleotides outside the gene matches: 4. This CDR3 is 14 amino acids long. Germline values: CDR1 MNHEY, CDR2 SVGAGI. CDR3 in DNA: TGTGCCAGCAGTTACAGGGACAGGCAGTACGAGCAGTACTTC. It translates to CASSYRDRQYEQYF.

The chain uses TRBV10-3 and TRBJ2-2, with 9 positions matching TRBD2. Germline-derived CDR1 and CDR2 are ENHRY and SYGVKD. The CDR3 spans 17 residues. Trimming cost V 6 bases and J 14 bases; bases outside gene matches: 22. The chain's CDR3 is CAIRDTLGFSGGLDLFF. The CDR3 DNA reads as TGTGCCATCAGAGACACTTTGGGGTTTAGCGGGGGCCTGGACCTGTTTTTT.

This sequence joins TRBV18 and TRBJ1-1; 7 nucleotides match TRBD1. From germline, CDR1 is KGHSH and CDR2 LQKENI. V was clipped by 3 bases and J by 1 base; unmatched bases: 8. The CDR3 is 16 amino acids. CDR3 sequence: CASSPTGSGWNTEAFF. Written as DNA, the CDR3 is TGTGCCAGCTCACCGACAGGGTCGGGGTGGAACACTGAAGCTTTCTTT. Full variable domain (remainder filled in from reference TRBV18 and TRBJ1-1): NAGVMQNPRHLVRRRGQEARLRCSPMKGHSHVYWYRQLPEEGLKFMVYLQKENIIDESGMPKERFSAEFPKEGPSILRIQQVVRGDSAAYFCASSPTGSGWNTEAFFGQGTRLTVV.

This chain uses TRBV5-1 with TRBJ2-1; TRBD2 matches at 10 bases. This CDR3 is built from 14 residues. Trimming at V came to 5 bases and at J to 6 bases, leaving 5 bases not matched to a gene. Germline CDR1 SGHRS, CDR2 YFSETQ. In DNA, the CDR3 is TGCGCCAGCAGACGAGCGGGGGGGCCCAATGAGCAGTTCTTC. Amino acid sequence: CASRRAGGPNEQFF.

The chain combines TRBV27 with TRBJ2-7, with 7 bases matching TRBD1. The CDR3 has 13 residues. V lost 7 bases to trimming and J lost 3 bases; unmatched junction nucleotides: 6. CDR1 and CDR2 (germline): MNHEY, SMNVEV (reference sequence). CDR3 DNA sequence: TGTGCCAGCATTTCGACAGGGCGCTACGAGCAGTACTTC. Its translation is CASISTGRYEQYF.

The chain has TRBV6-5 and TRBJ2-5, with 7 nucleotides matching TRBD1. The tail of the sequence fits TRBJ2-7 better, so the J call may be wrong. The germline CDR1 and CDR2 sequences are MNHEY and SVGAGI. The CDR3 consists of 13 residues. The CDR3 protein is CASSKTGSYEQYF. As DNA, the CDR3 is TGTGCCAGCAGCAAGACAGGGTCCTACGAGCAGTACTTC.

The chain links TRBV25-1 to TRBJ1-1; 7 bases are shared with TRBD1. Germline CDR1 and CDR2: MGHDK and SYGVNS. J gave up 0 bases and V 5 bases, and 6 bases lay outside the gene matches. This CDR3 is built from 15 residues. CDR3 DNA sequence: TGTGCCAGCAGTCCCACAGGGGCTATGAACACTGAAGCTTTCTTT. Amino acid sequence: CASSPTGAMNTEAFF.

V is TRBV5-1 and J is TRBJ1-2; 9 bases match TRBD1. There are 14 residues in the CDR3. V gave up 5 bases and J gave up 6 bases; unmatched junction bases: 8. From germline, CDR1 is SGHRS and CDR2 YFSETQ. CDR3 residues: CASRGQGDLDGYTF. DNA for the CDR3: TGCGCCAGCAGGGGACAGGGAGATTTGGATGGCTACACCTTC.

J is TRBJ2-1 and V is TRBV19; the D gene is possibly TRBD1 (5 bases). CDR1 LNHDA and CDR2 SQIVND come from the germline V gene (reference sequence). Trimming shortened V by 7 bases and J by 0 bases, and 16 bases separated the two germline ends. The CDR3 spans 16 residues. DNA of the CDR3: TGTGCCAGTACTCCGGTCAGGGCTAACTCCTACAATGAGCAGTTCTTC. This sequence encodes CASTPVRANSYNEQFF.

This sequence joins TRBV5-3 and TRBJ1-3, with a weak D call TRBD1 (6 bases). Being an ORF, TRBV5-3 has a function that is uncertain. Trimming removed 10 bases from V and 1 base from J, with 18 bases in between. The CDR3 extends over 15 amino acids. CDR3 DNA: TGTGCCGAGATGAGGGGGAAGACTTCTGGAAACACCATATATTTT. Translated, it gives CAEMRGKTSGNTIYF.

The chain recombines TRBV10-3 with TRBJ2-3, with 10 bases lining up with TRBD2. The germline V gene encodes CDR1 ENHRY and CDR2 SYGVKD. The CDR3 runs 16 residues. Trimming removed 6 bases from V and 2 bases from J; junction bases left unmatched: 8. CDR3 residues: CAIRVALAGNTDTQYF. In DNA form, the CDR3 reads TGTGCCATCAGAGTAGCACTAGCGGGAAACACAGATACGCAGTATTTT.

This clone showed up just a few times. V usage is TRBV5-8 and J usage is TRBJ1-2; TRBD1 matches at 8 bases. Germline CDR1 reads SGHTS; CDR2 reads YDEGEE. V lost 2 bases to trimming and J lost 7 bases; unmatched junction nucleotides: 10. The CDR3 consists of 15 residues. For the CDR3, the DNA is TGTGCCAGCAGCTTTGTGGGACAGGTTGGATTTGGCTACACCTTC. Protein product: CASSFVGQVGFGYTF.

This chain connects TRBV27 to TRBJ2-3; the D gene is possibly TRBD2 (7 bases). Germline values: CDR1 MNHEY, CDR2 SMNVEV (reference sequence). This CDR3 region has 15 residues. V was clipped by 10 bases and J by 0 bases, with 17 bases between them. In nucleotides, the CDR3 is TGTGCCACCACGGGGGGCATCTCTAGCACAGATACGCAGTATTTT. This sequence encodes CATTGGISSTDTQYF.

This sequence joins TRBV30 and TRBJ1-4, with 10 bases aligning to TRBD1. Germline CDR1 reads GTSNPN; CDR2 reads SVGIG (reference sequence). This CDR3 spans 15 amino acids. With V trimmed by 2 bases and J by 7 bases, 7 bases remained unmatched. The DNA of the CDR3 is TGTGCCTGGAGTTACCTGGGACAGGGGCGTGAAAAACTGTTTTTT. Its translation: CAWSYLGQGREKLFF.

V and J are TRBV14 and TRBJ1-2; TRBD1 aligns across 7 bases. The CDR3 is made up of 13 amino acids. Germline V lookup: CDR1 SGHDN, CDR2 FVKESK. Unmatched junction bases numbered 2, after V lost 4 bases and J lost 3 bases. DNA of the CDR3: TGTGCCAGCAGCCTCGACAGGGACTATGGCTACACCTTC. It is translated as CASSLDRDYGYTF.

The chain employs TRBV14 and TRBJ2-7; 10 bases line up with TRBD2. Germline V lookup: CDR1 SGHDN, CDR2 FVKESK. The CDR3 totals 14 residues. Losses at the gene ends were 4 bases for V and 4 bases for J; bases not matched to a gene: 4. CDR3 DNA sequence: TGTGCCAGCAGCCCTCGGACTAGCGGTTACGAGCAGTACTTC. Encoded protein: CASSPRTSGYEQYF.

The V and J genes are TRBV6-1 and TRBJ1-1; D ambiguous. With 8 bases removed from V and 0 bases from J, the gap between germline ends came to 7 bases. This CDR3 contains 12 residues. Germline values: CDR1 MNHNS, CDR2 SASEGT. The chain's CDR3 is CASDIMNTEAFF. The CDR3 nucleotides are TGTGCCAGCGACATCATGAACACTGAAGCTTTCTTT.

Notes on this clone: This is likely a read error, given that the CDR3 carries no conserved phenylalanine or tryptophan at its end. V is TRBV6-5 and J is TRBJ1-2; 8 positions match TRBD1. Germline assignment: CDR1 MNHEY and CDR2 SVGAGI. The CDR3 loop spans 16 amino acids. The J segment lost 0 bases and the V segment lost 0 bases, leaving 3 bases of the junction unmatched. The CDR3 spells CASSYSTGDTNYGYTL. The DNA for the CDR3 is TGTGCCAGCAGTTACTCGACAGGGGACACTAACTATGGCTACACCCTC.

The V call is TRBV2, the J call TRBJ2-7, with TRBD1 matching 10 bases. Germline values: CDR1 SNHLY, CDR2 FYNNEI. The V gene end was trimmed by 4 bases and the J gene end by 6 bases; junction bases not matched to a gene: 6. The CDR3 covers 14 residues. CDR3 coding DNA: TGTGCCAGCAGTGGGACCGGGACAGGGGCCGAGCAGTACTTC. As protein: CASSGTGTGAEQYF.